This TCR beta chain was identified in a study of PD-L1 blockade in urothelial cancer (TCRdb year 2017). About the full investigation: All patients started therapy around 2014 and received atezolizumab 1,200 mg intravenously every 3 weeks. About 90% of the roughly 29 patients were identified as males with urothelial cancer of bladder origin, and a prior smoking history was reported by 18 of 29 patients. Patients had an ECOG performance status of 0 or 1 and had received between 0 and 3 prior chemotherapy regimens. Blood samples were analyzed 3 weeks after the start of treatment (second dose) and 6 weeks after the start of treatment. Blood samples yielded a median of 141,255 T cells and more than 75,000 unique TCRs, with median clonality around 0.083. Somatic, immune and clinical correlates of response to PD-L1 blockade with atezolizumab in urothelial cancer were the focus of an exploratory multi-omic analysis. Pretreatment tumor samples, along with matched peripheral blood collected serially before and after atezolizumab treatment, underwent TCR sequencing. Durable clinical benefit was defined as progression-free survival longer than 6 months, and TCR features were also tested against progression-free and overall survival. In the same patients, pretreatment tumors underwent whole exome sequencing and RNA sequencing in addition to TCR sequencing. Roughly ten patients achieved durable clinical benefit and approximately 20 did not. Pretreatment blood TCR-seq was available for about 28 patients, at least one posttreatment blood collection was obtained for some 24 patients, and tumor TCR-seq was available for some 24 patients. What the research found in general, with its limitations: Improved progression-free and overall survival was found to be associated with pretreatment peripheral blood TCR clonality below the median. Among patients with durable benefit, tumor-associated TCR clones showed greater expansion in peripheral blood 3 weeks after treatment started (n ≈ 24, p = 0.022). Because of the small sample size (n ≈ 27) and the many exploratory analyses performed, the results are intended to be regarded as hypothesis-generating.

The V end gives up 5 bases and the J end 3 bases, leaving 7 bases in the junction not matched to a gene. CDR1 MNHNS and CDR2 SASEGT are derived from the germline V gene. Measured from the cysteine to the phenylalanine, the CDR3 is 15 residues long. Left in the record is the CDR3 DNA by itself, 45 bases read in frame from the first base. A remark on this clone: Its cognate antigen has yet to be identified. Per-base quality was not reported, and no clone a single base away is much larger than it.

Synthetic TCR analog templates were spiked into each PCR so that absolute template abundance could be estimated from read counts. Using the immunoSEQ assay, TCRbeta CDR3 regions were amplified from genomic DNA with bias-controlled V and J gene primers. Sequencing of rearranged TCRbeta segments was performed at approximately 20X coverage. The original methods were these. Sequencing errors were corrected by clustering, and CDR3s were annotated against IMGT so that V, D and J genes could be assigned. Only productive TCRbeta rearrangements were used in downstream analyses, excluding out-of-frame or stop-codon sequences. To compute clonality, Shannon entropy was normalized by the log of the number of unique productive sequences and then subtracted from one. Clones differing between time points or between blood and tumor were identified using Fisher's exact test with Benjamini-Hochberg correction, with an adjusted p below 0.01 applied as the threshold. TCRdb's version of the immuneACCESS table is confined to in-frame rearrangements and falls short of the full clone set. An unresolved V gene accounts for under half of the shortfall where checked; the remainder is of unknown origin. Clone size and the V and J calls come from that table; the DNA yielded D and trimming. The sample yields about 100,000 clones; about 90% were counted once. Of the sample, around 0.92% falls within the top ten clones.

A cohort of about 30 patients with locally advanced or metastatic urothelial carcinoma, treated at Memorial Sloan Kettering on a trial protocol, was included. Peripheral blood mononuclear cells were collected pretreatment and during treatment, at between 1 and 8 total time points per patient. The Qiagen DNeasy Blood extraction kit was used to purify genomic DNA from total PBMCs and tumor samples. Collected pretreatment and during treatment, PBMCs were isolated and stored as previously described. The clonotype originates from a woman older than 75 with urothelial cancer. The sequence is built from TRBV6-1 and TRBJ2-7; 10 bases in between match TRBD2. The material was PBMCs, obtained around atezolizumab (anti-PD-L1) treatment. At the DNA level, the sequence is TGTGCCAGCAGTTCTCGGACTAGCGGAGTCTACGAGCAGTACTTC. Its amino acids are CASSSRTSGVYEQYF.